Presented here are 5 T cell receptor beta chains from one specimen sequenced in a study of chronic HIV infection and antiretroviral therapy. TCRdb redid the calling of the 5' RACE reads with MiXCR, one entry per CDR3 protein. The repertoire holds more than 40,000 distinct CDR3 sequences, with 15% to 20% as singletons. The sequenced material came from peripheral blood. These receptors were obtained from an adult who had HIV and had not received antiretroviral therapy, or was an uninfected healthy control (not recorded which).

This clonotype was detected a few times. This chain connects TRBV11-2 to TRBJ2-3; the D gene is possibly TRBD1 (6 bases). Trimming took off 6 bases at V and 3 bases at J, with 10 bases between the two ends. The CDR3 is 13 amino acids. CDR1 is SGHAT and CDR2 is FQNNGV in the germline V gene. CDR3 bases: TGTGCCAGCAGTTCCGACAGGACAGATACGCAGTATTTT. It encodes CASSSDRTDTQYF.

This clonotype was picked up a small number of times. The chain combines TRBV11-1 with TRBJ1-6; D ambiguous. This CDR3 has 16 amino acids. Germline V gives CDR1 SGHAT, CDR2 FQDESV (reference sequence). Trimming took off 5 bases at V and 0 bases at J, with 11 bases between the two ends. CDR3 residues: CASSPGRRSYNSPLHF. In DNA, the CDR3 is TGTGCCAGCAGCCCAGGACGGCGCTCCTATAATTCACCCCTCCACTTT.

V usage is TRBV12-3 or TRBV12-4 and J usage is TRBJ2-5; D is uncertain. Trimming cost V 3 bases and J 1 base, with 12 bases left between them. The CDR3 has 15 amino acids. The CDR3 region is CASSFILHGQETQYF. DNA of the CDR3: TGTGCCAGCAGTTTCATTCTTCACGGCCAAGAGACCCAGTACTTC.

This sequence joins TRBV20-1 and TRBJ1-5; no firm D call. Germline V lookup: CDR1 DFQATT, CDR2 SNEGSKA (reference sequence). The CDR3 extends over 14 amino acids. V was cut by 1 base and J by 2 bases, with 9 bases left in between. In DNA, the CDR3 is TGCAGTGCTAGAGGGGGTTCTGGCAATCAGCCCCAGCATTTT. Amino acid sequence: CSARGGSGNQPQHF.

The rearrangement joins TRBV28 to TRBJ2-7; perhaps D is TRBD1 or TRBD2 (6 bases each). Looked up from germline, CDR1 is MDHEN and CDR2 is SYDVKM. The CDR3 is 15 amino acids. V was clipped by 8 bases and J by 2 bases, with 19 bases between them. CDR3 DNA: TGTGCCAGCCGAGGAGGGGGAATTCGAACCTACGAGCAGTACTTC. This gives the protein CASRGGGIRTYEQYF.